This TCR beta chain was retrieved from a study of T cell repertoires in cytomegalovirus infection. Turning to the study itself: CMV infection and matching HLA type were both indicated by public TCR beta signatures. Points from the study as a whole: Cumulative public TCR beta family frequency identified CMV carriers with the relevant HLA. The response measured ex vivo was dominated by TCR beta clonotypes (HLA-C-restricted and CMV-specific).

TCRdb recomputed calls from the reads with MiXCR, one row per CDR3 protein. Of about 740,000 distinct CDR3 sequences detected, approximately 40% appear once; the ten largest clones hold under 3%. There are many counts of this clonotype. Antigen specificity is unknown. Trimming pared 3 bases from V and 5 bases from J, leaving 10 bases between. The CDR3 sequence is 13 residues long. Per germline, CDR1 SGHAT and CDR2 FQDESV (reference sequence). This chain joins TRBV11-1 and TRBJ1-1; possible D gene TRBD1, 5 bases. The specimen was PBMCs. The receptor was derived from a human donor in good health (CMV status not recorded). Some clones in this sample may be carry-over from other donors' samples. The CDR3 reads CASSFGTGTEAFF. CDR3 sequence (DNA): TGTGCCAGCAGCTTCGGGACGGGGACTGAAGCTTTCTTT.